The 30 T cell receptor beta chains below come from one sample, sequenced in a study of CD8+CD57+ T cells in acquired aplastic anemia (dated by TCRdb to 2016 to 2019). Sequencing instrument: Illumina HiSeq 2000. Genomic DNA was used as template for profiling of TCR beta VDJ combinations and CDR3 sequences. TCRdb reprocessing: public reads trimmed at Q25 with fastp, clones called with MiXCR, in-frame beta chains kept. CDR3 protein duplicates are merged, each entry listing the most common genes and DNA. This sample lists about 42,000 distinct CDR3 sequences; around 63% were detected once. Of the sample, 20% to 30% falls within the top ten clones. The material sequenced was sorted CD4+, CD8+, or CD8+CD57+ T cells (not recorded which) from PBMCs. All receptors derive from a human donor in good health, serving as a control.

The rearrangement uses TRBV24-1 and TRBJ1-2; no clear D. CDR3 length equals 13 residues. CDR1 is KGHDR and CDR2 is SFDVKD in the germline V gene. V gave up 2 bases and J gave up 6 bases, with 9 bases separating them. In DNA form, the CDR3 reads TGTGCCACCAGTGATTCCTCTAGGAATGGCTACACCTTC. Protein sequence: CATSDSSRNGYTF.

The V and J genes are TRBV7-3 and TRBJ2-7; no clear D gene. CDR1 SGHTA and CDR2 FQGTGA come from the germline V gene. V was trimmed by 5 bases and J by 5 bases, leaving 10 bases between them. This CDR3 contains 12 residues. This chain's CDR3 is CASSPPRDEQYF. The CDR3 region has the DNA TGTGCCAGCAGCCCTCCCCGGGACGAGCAGTACTTC.

This clonotype was observed many times. DNA for the CDR3: TGTGCCAGCAGCTTCGAGGGTAGCAATCAGCCCCAGCATTTT. Translated, it gives CASSFEGSNQPQHF. The V gene is TRBV11-2, the J gene TRBJ1-5; D gene unclear. Germline V CDR1 and CDR2: SGHAT, FQNNGV. There are 14 residues in the CDR3. V lost 3 bases to trimming and J lost 0 bases, with 6 bases between them.

The J gene is TRBJ2-7, the V gene TRBV24-1, with D unclear. The CDR3 has 12 residues. Germline values: CDR1 KGHDR, CDR2 SFDVKD. Between the trimmed V and J ends, which lost 1 base and 5 bases, there was a span of 5 bases. The CDR3 nucleotides are TGTGCCACCAGTGATTTCCCCCACGAGCAGTACGTC. Translation: CATSDFPHEQYV.

The count of this clonotype is one. The chain combines TRBV2 with TRBJ2-2, with D maybe TRBD2 (5 bases). CDR1 and CDR2 (germline): SNHLY, FYNNEI. There are 15 residues in the CDR3. The germline V and J ends were trimmed by 1 base and 4 bases, with 10 bases remaining between them. The CDR3 region is CASSEGGFSTGELFF. CDR3 DNA: TGTGCCAGCAGTGAAGGAGGGTTCTCCACCGGGGAGCTGTTTTTT.

This clonotype has more than one count but fewer than ten. The chain couples TRBV19 to TRBJ2-7; 7 positions match TRBD1. The CDR3 consists of 14 residues. V shed 10 bases, J shed 3 bases, and the junction held 12 bases outside the gene matches. Germline CDR1 reads LNHDA; CDR2 reads SQIVND (reference sequence). The DNA of the CDR3 is TGTGCCACTTCGCAGGGGGATTACGTCTACGAGCAGTACTTC. Encoded protein: CATSQGDYVYEQYF.

The V call is TRBV10-1, the J call TRBJ1-2, with D unresolved. Between the trimmed V and J ends, which lost 3 bases and 4 bases, there was a span of 21 bases. Germline lookup yields CDR1 WNHNN and CDR2 SYGVQD (reference sequence). The CDR3 consists of 17 residues. The CDR3 loop is CASSDSVEGPGGYGYTF. The DNA for the CDR3 is TGCGCCAGCAGTGATTCGGTGGAAGGACCGGGAGGCTATGGCTACACCTTC.

V and J are TRBV29-1 and TRBJ2-5; possible D gene TRBD1, 6 bases. V was pared by 3 bases and J by 4 bases, with 15 bases between. Germline V gives CDR1 SQVTM, CDR2 ANQGSEA. This CDR3 contains 14 residues. CDR3 sequence reads: CSVEGWTVGETQYF. The CDR3 DNA follows: TGCAGCGTTGAGGGGTGGACAGTCGGAGAGACCCAGTACTTC.

This sequence joins TRBV11-2 and TRBJ2-7; 11 bases align to TRBD2. From germline, CDR1 is SGHAT and CDR2 FQNNGV. This CDR3 comprises 17 residues. After removal of 3 bases from V and 4 bases from J, the junction contained 11 bases not matched to a gene. CDR3 loop: CASSFPPTLAGGYEQYF. The DNA for the CDR3 is TGTGCCAGCAGCTTTCCTCCTACGCTAGCGGGAGGTTACGAGCAGTACTTC.

The chain carries TRBV2 and TRBJ1-6; D is perhaps TRBD1 (5 bases). This CDR3 comprises 15 residues. Germline assignment: CDR1 SNHLY and CDR2 FYNNEI. Trimming cost V 5 bases and J 4 bases, with 12 bases left between them. CDR3 nucleotides: TGTGCCAGCAGTCCGCGCACAGGTTATAATTCACCCCTCCACTTT. Translation: CASSPRTGYNSPLHF.

The rearrangement links TRBV2 to TRBJ2-1; D gene uncertain. The CDR3 spans 14 residues. V lost 10 bases, J lost 0 bases, and 13 bases lay in between. Germline V lookup: CDR1 SNHLY, CDR2 FYNNEI. CDR3 amino acids: CATRGRNSYNEQFF. Written as DNA, the CDR3 is TGTGCCACCCGAGGACGGAACTCCTACAATGAGCAGTTCTTC.

This clonotype came up once. The chain employs TRBV5-4 and TRBJ1-6; D not resolved. This CDR3 is 13 amino acids long. V lost 2 bases and J lost 11, with 11 bases in between. Germline CDR1 and CDR2: SGHNT and YYREEE (reference sequence). This chain's CDR3 is CASSLSGSPPLHF. The CDR3 bases are TGTGCCAGCAGCTTATCCGGCTCGCCACCCCTCCACTTT.

The rearrangement joins TRBV2 to TRBJ1-1; D not resolved. The CDR3 is made up of 13 amino acids. The germline V gene encodes CDR1 SNHLY and CDR2 FYNNEI. Trimming removed 1 base at V and 1 base at J, with 4 bases between. The CDR3 DNA sequence: TGTGCCAGCAGTGAAGAAGAGAACACTGAAGCTTTCTTT. It codes for CASSEEENTEAFF.

This clonotype was detected only a few times. The CDR3 DNA is TGTGCCACCAGTGCCTGGGGGACAGGGGTAGACCCCTACGAGCAGTACTTC. It codes for CATSAWGTGVDPYEQYF. V is TRBV24-1 and J is TRBJ2-7, with 10 bases fitting TRBD1. Germline-derived CDR1 and CDR2 are KGHDR and SFDVKD. The CDR3 loop spans 17 amino acids. After removal of 5 bases from V and 2 bases from J, the junction contained 11 bases not matched to a gene.

The J gene is TRBJ2-7, the V gene TRBV20-1, with unresolved D. This CDR3 has 13 residues. Between the trimmed V and J ends, which lost 3 bases and 0 bases, there was a span of 9 bases. Per germline, CDR1 DFQATT and CDR2 SNEGSKA (reference sequence). DNA for the CDR3: TGCAGTGCTAGGGACGGATCCTCCTACGAGCAGTACTTC. This codes for CSARDGSSYEQYF.

The sample holds many counts of this clonotype. The chain is built from TRBV15 and TRBJ2-4, with TRBD2 identical over 7 bases. V was clipped by 2 bases and J by 1 base; unmatched bases: 8. The CDR3 length is 17 residues. The germline gives CDR1 LNHNV, CDR2 YYDKDF (reference sequence). The CDR3 region has the DNA TGTGCCACCAGCAGACTAAGGGGAGGGGCGGCCAAAAACATTCAGTACTTC. This codes for CATSRLRGGAAKNIQYF.

The genes are TRBV20-1 and TRBJ1-2; the D gene is possibly TRBD1 (5 bases). The CDR3 runs 14 residues. V gave up 3 bases and J gave up 4 bases, with 15 bases separating them. Per germline, CDR1 DFQATT and CDR2 SNEGSKA (reference sequence). The CDR3 loop is CSARGEERSYGYTF. The DNA for the CDR3 is TGCAGTGCTAGGGGGGAGGAGCGTTCCTATGGCTACACCTTC.

Points on this clonotype: Germline is not matched at one junction end, which may reflect a read error. This chain uses TRBV7-9 with TRBJ2-7; the match to TRBD2 covers 8 bases. The germline V gene has CDR1 SEHNR and CDR2 FQNEAQ (reference sequence). The CDR3 is 15 residues long. The chain's CDR3 is CACSHGGVASYEQYF. The CDR3 coding sequence is TGCGCCTGCAGCCACGGGGGGGTTGCCTCCTACGAGCAGTACTTC.

This clonotype was detected only a few times. The chain links TRBV18 to TRBJ2-6, with D maybe TRBD2 (6 bases). Germline CDR1 and CDR2: KGHSH and LQKENI. V gave up 2 bases and J gave up 3 bases, with 8 bases separating them. There are 15 residues in the CDR3. The CDR3 region is CASSPGGIGANVLTF. In DNA, the CDR3 is TGTGCCAGCTCACCAGGGGGGATTGGGGCCAACGTCCTGACTTTC.

The chain carries TRBV4-2 and TRBJ2-3; 7 bases align to TRBD2. The CDR3 has 14 residues. Germline V gives CDR1 LGHNA, CDR2 YNFKEQ. Germline trimming cut 1 base from V and 6 bases from J; bases unmatched to any gene: 4. The CDR3 region has the DNA TGTGCCAGCAGCCAAGGTGCGGGGGTCGATACGCAGTATTTT. Protein sequence: CASSQGAGVDTQYF.

The chain links TRBV29-1 to TRBJ1-2; no definite D call. The CDR3 runs 13 residues. Per the germline V gene, CDR1 is SQVTM and CDR2 is ANQGSEA. The ends were cut back, 4 bases at V and 6 bases at J, with 15 bases in the middle. CDR3 loop: CSVGQEYPNGYTF. The CDR3 bases are TGCAGCGTTGGCCAGGAGTACCCGAATGGCTACACCTTC.

The chain couples TRBV29-1 to TRBJ2-1; 9 bases agree with TRBD1. The CDR3 is 12 amino acids. Per germline, CDR1 SQVTM and CDR2 ANQGSEA. The CDR3 loop reads CSGQGTFNEQFF. The CDR3 nucleotides are TGCAGTGGACAGGGGACCTTCAATGAGCAGTTCTTC.

This clonotype was seen more than once but under ten times. The J gene is TRBJ1-6, the V gene TRBV19, with D possibly being TRBD1 (5 bases). This CDR3 region has 15 residues. Trimming pared 6 bases from V and 7 bases from J, leaving 16 bases between. The germline gives CDR1 LNHDA, CDR2 SQIVND (reference sequence). The DNA for the CDR3 is TGTGCCAGTAGGTCGTCGGGACGCCTAAATTCACCCCTCCACTTT. Encoded protein: CASRSSGRLNSPLHF.

The gene calls are TRBV10-3 and TRBJ2-3; the match to TRBD1 covers 8 bases. V trimming: 7 bases; J trimming: 2 bases; junction bases outside the gene matches: 5. CDR1 and CDR2 from the germline V gene are ENHRY and SYGVKD. The CDR3 is made up of 14 amino acids. CDR3 bases: TGTGCCATCAAGGACAGGGCCGACACAGATACGCAGTATTTT. Residues: CAIKDRADTDTQYF.

V usage is TRBV25-1 and J usage is TRBJ2-5; D gene ambiguous. Between the trimmed V and J ends, which lost 4 bases and 0 bases, there was a span of 6 bases. The CDR3 totals 13 residues. Looked up from germline, CDR1 is MGHDK and CDR2 is SYGVNS. The CDR3 protein is CASSVRDQETQYF. The CDR3 DNA reads as TGTGCCAGCAGTGTCCGAGACCAAGAGACCCAGTACTTC.

This clonotype has more than one count but fewer than ten. This chain connects TRBV19 to TRBJ2-7; no clear D gene. Germline V CDR1 and CDR2: LNHDA, SQIVND (reference sequence). This CDR3 is 11 amino acids long. Trimming left V 5 bases short and J 4 bases short, with 6 bases between. CDR3 in amino acids: CASSYGYEQYF. The CDR3 region has the DNA TGTGCCAGTAGTTACGGGTACGAGCAGTACTTC.

The chain recombines TRBV10-3 with TRBJ2-7, with D tentatively TRBD1 or TRBD2 (6 bases each). The CDR3 has 14 amino acids. Trimming removed 2 bases from V and 2 bases from J, with 10 bases in between. Germline CDR1 ENHRY, CDR2 SYGVKD. The CDR3 bases are TGTGCCATCAGTGAGGGTAGGGGGGCCTACGAGCAGTACTTC. This codes for CAISEGRGAYEQYF.

The chain recombines TRBV29-1 with TRBJ1-1; D not resolved. The germline CDR1 and CDR2 sequences are SQVTM and ANQGSEA. The V gene lost 7 bases and the J gene lost 6 bases, with 15 bases spanning the gap. CDR3 size: 12 residues. The CDR3 loop reads CSADGGMAEAFF. The CDR3 nucleotides read TGCAGCGCGGACGGCGGGATGGCTGAAGCTTTCTTT.

This clonotype was seen more than once but under ten times. The junction departs from the called germline gene at one end, perhaps through a read error. V and J are TRBV20-1 and TRBJ1-1; TRBD1 might be the D (6 bases). CDR3 length: 13 residues. The germline V gene encodes CDR1 DFQATT and CDR2 SNEGSKA (reference sequence). The CDR3 coding sequence is TGCAGTGCTAGTACAGGGACGAACATTGAAGCTTTCTTT. This sequence encodes CSASTGTNIEAFF.

This chain links TRBV7-3 with TRBJ2-7; D uncertain. The CDR3 runs to 14 residues. In germline, CDR1 is SGHTA, CDR2 FQGTGA. The germline V and J ends were trimmed by 9 bases and 5 bases, with 20 bases remaining between them. The DNA of the CDR3 is TGTGCCAGTAGTCCCGTCAGGTCCGCGAACGAGCAGTACTTC. It codes for CASSPVRSANEQYF.